This T cell receptor (beta chain) was identified in a study of T cell responses to AZD1222 COVID-19 vaccine. Sequencing was performed with immunoSEQ multiplex PCR; in TCRdb, only in-frame clones are kept and a portion is missing. Of roughly 130,000 clones listed, approximately 85% are singletons. From germline, CDR1 is KGHSH and CDR2 LQKENI. The germline V and J ends were trimmed by 2 bases and 6 bases, with 14 bases remaining between them. This CDR3 has 15 amino acids. Study conclusions and caveats: The sample set comprised mostly white British donors with more females, and clonal diversity was possibly underestimated.

Concerning this clone itself: The antigen remains unidentified.

The gene calls are TRBV18 and TRBJ1-5; D is undetermined. This material consisted of peripheral blood, taken on day 0 of MenACWY control vaccination. The clonotype comes from an adult in good health. The chain's CDR3 is CASSPTGNGGQPQHF. CDR3 nucleotide sequence: TGTGCCAGCTCACCAACTGGGAACGGTGGTCAGCCCCAGCATTTT.